A single sample is the source of the 19 T cell receptor beta chains below, sequenced in a study of a mutant IDH1 vaccine in newly diagnosed glioma. This sample's time point: week 47, end of study. The vaccine gave 300 ug of a 20-mer mutant IDH1 peptide subcutaneously per dose. Their target antigens are unknown. The assay was immunoSEQ multiplex PCR, and TCRdb's table has in-frame clones only and misses some. Seen here are tens of thousands of clones, about 79% observed once, and the top ten hold 5.3%. Specimen: PBMCs, collected from a glioma patient whose treatment included an IDH1 peptide vaccine. The receptor source for this set is a man aged 50-59 years with glioma.

The chain joins TRBV6-1 to TRBJ1-5, with TRBD1 matching over 11 bases. Germline CDR1 reads MNHNS; CDR2 reads SASEGT. This CDR3 spans 15 amino acids. The V and J ends lost 8 bases and 7 bases, in that order; junction bases with no gene match: 10. The CDR3 nucleotides are TGTGCCAGCGACCAGGACAGGGGGCGAAGGCAGCCCCAGCATTTT. Residues: CASDQDRGRRQPQHF.

This clone has more than one count but fewer than ten. This rearrangement joins TRBV5-6 to TRBJ1-1; 8 bases agree with TRBD1. The CDR3 spans 13 residues. Losses at the gene ends were 3 bases for V and 5 bases for J; bases not matched to a gene: 3. CDR1 and CDR2 from the germline V gene are SGHDT and YYEEEE. The CDR3 bases are TGTGCCAGCAGCTGGACAGGGCGAACTGAAGCTTTCTTT. Its translation is CASSWTGRTEAFF.

The chain links TRBV4-2 to TRBJ2-1; D is ambiguous. The CDR3 covers 13 residues. CDR1 and CDR2 (germline): LGHNA, YNFKEQ. V lost 0 bases and J 9 bases, leaving 9 bases between the germline ends. The CDR3 spells CASSQERVGEQFF. In nucleotides, the CDR3 is TGTGCCAGCAGCCAAGAACGAGTAGGTGAGCAGTTCTTC.

The chain couples TRBV9 to TRBJ1-1; D is unresolved. Germline V gives CDR1 SGDLS, CDR2 YYNGEE. CDR3 size: 14 residues. V was pared by 0 bases and J by 7 bases, with 13 bases between. CDR3 sequence (DNA): TGTGCCAGCAGCGTAGGGAGTGAGGGCGATGAAGCTTTCTTT. This codes for CASSVGSEGDEAFF. The full variable domain, completed using reference TRBV9 and TRBJ1-1, is DSGVTQTPKHLITATGQRVTLRCSPRSGDLSVYWYQQSLDQGLQFLIQYYNGEERAKGNILERFSAQQFPDLHSELNLSSLELGDSALYFCASSVGSEGDEAFFGQGTRLTVV.

This sequence joins TRBV5-1 and TRBJ1-5, with 7 bases matching TRBD1. Unmatched junction bases numbered 9, after V lost 0 bases and J lost 0 bases. The CDR3 covers 18 residues. Germline V CDR1 and CDR2: SGHRS, YFSETQ. CDR3 DNA: TGCGCCAGCAGCTTGGCCCCAGGGGGGGAACTTAGCAATCAGCCCCAGCATTTT. Translating gives CASSLAPGGELSNQPQHF.

The sample holds a few counts of this clone. The chain links TRBV6-1 to TRBJ1-2, with D unclear. V was trimmed by 2 bases and J by 0 bases, leaving 7 bases between them. The CDR3 runs 14 residues. Germline-derived CDR1 and CDR2 are MNHNS and SASEGT. The CDR3 DNA is TGTGCCAGCAGTGAACAGGCGACTAACTATGGCTACACCTTC. Translation: CASSEQATNYGYTF.

The gene calls are TRBV7-8 and TRBJ1-1; D might be TRBD1 (6 bases). V lost 1 base, J lost 0 bases, and 12 bases lay in between. CDR1 and CDR2 (germline): SGHVS, FQNEAQ. There are 16 residues in the CDR3. In DNA form, the CDR3 reads TGTGCCAGCAGCTTAGGAGCAGGGGTGATGAACACTGAAGCTTTCTTT. It codes for CASSLGAGVMNTEAFF.

DNA for the CDR3: TGTGCCACCAGCGGCAAGCCCGGCCGGGATACGCAGTATTTT. This encodes CATSGKPGRDTQYF. V is TRBV15 and J is TRBJ2-3, with D unclear. CDR3 length: 14 residues. V was clipped by 5 bases and J by 6 bases, with 15 bases between them. Germline V gene data show CDR1 as LNHNV and CDR2 as YYDKDF (reference sequence).

This clone was detected once. This chain joins TRBV19 and TRBJ2-7, with TRBD2 identical over 9 bases. The germline CDR1 and CDR2 sequences are LNHDA and SQIVND (reference sequence). The CDR3 spans 13 residues. Trimming cost V 6 bases and J 1 base; bases outside gene matches: 1. CDR3 in DNA: TGTGCCAGTAGGACTAGCGGTTCCTACGAGCAGTACTTC. The encoded protein is CASRTSGSYEQYF.

The chain recombines TRBV5-1 with TRBJ1-1, with 7 bases identical to TRBD1. V gave up 2 bases and J gave up 11 bases; unmatched junction bases: 3. Germline-derived CDR1 and CDR2 are SGHRS and YFSETQ. CDR3 size: 11 residues. The CDR3 reads CASSFGTAAFF. The CDR3 nucleotides read TGCGCCAGCAGCTTCGGGACAGCGGCTTTCTTT.

This chain links TRBV7-9 with TRBJ2-1, with 8 bases aligning to TRBD2. Germline-derived CDR1 and CDR2 are SEHNR and FQNEAQ (reference sequence). The CDR3 is 15 residues long. With 5 bases clipped from V and 2 bases from J, the junction kept 5 bases outside the gene matches. The CDR3 sequence is CASSKSGGTYNEQFF. As DNA, the CDR3 is TGTGCCAGCAGCAAGAGCGGGGGAACCTACAATGAGCAGTTCTTC.

The chain links TRBV5-5 to TRBJ1-5, with D possibly being TRBD1 (6 bases). Germline V lookup: CDR1 SGHKS, CDR2 YYEKEE (reference sequence). The CDR3 spans 14 residues. Trimming removed 3 bases from V and 7 bases from J, with 14 bases in between. In DNA, the CDR3 is TGTGCCAGCAGCTCATTGACAGGTTACCAGCCCCAGCATTTT. Translated: CASSSLTGYQPQHF.

The V gene is TRBV7-2, the J gene TRBJ1-1; D may be TRBD1 (5 bases). This CDR3 is built from 13 residues. Looked up from germline, CDR1 is SGHTA and CDR2 is FQGNSA. V lost 5 bases and J 0 bases, leaving 7 bases between the germline ends. The CDR3 spells CASSDRLNTEAFF. CDR3 nucleotide sequence: TGTGCCAGCAGCGACAGATTGAACACTGAAGCTTTCTTT.

The table lists this clone with a few counts. Other DNA variants within this sample encode the same CDR3. The chain uses TRBV5-1 and TRBJ2-3, with D possibly being TRBD2 (6 bases). Germline assignment: CDR1 SGHRS and CDR2 YFSETQ. There are 16 residues in the CDR3. V gave up 0 bases and J gave up 3 bases, with 14 bases separating them. CDR3 nucleotides: TGCGCCAGCAGCTTGGGCGGGACCTCGGGGACAGATACGCAGTATTTT. This codes for CASSLGGTSGTDTQYF.

The rearrangement joins TRBV7-9 to TRBJ2-3, with a weak D call TRBD2 (6 bases). The CDR3 has 15 amino acids. Trimming left V 1 base short and J 3 bases short, with 11 bases between. CDR1 and CDR2 (germline): SEHNR, FQNEAQ (reference sequence). Here the CDR3 reads CASSLEVRGTDTQYF. The CDR3, as DNA: TGTGCCAGCAGCTTAGAAGTACGGGGGACAGATACGCAGTATTTT. Full variable domain (outside the CDR3, taken from reference TRBV7-9 and TRBJ2-3): DTGVSQNPRHKITKRGQNVTFRCDPISEHNRLYWYRQTLGQGPEFLTYFQNEAQLEKSRLLSDRFSAERPKGSFSTLEIQRTEQGDSAMYLCASSLEVRGTDTQYFGPGTRLTVL.

CDR3 coding DNA: TGTGCCAGCAGTCGTGACAGGGGCCCTAGCAATCAGCCCCAGCATTTT. Its translation: CASSRDRGPSNQPQHF. J is TRBJ1-5 and V is TRBV2; TRBD1 agrees at 8 bases. V lost 5 bases, J lost 0 bases, and 6 bases stayed unmatched. The CDR3 is made up of 16 amino acids. CDR1 SNHLY and CDR2 FYNNEI come from the germline V gene.

As for this clone: An end of the junction does not agree with germline; a read error may underlie this. The genes are TRBV15 and TRBJ2-3, with D tentatively TRBD2 (5 bases). Germline assignment: CDR1 LNHNV and CDR2 YYDKDF (reference sequence). The CDR3 sequence is 14 residues long. DNA for the CDR3: TGTGCCACTAGCAGACTGCTTAGCGTGGATACGCAGTATTTT. Its translation: CATSRLLSVDTQYF.

V gene TRBV19 combines with J gene TRBJ1-1; tentatively, D is TRBD1 (5 bases). The V and J ends lost 11 bases and 0 bases respectively, with 22 bases between them. CDR1 LNHDA and CDR2 SQIVND come from the germline V gene (reference sequence). CDR3 length: 16 residues. The CDR3 nucleotides are TGTGCCTCGACTCCGGGCAGGGAGATCATGAACACTGAAGCTTTCTTT. It encodes CASTPGREIMNTEAFF.

V gene TRBV10-3 combines with J gene TRBJ1-2, with D tentatively TRBD1 (5 bases). The length of the CDR3 is 13 residues. The germline V gene has CDR1 ENHRY and CDR2 SYGVKD. V lost 10 bases to trimming and J lost 5 bases, with 17 bases between them. The CDR3 coding sequence is TGTGCCACACTTGGGACCGGGAGGTATGGCTACACCTTC. Translated: CATLGTGRYGYTF.